The 19 T cell receptor beta chains below all came from one sample that was sequenced in a study of blood T cell repertoires in COVID-19. Here immunoSEQ multiplex PCR was the method, and the copy in TCRdb shows in-frame clones only, minus some. The sample carries 100,000 to 150,000 clones, approximately 85% recorded once. Sequenced sample: peripheral blood. These receptors were obtained from a woman older than 75 with acute or convalescent COVID-19.

This rearrangement joins TRBV14 to TRBJ2-7, with TRBD1 matching over 9 bases. Trimming removed 4 bases from V and 6 bases from J; junction bases left unmatched: 7. Germline V gene lookup returns CDR1 SGHDN and CDR2 FVKESK. This CDR3 comprises 14 residues. The CDR3 nucleotides read TGTGCCAGCAGCCTAGGACAGGGGTTTGGCGAGCAGTACTTC. It translates to CASSLGQGFGEQYF.

J is TRBJ1-1 and V is TRBV5-1; possible D gene TRBD1, 5 bases. V was pared by 4 bases and J by 4 bases, with 17 bases between. Germline V gene sequence: CDR1 SGHRS, CDR2 YFSETQ. CDR3 length equals 15 residues. The CDR3 loop reads CASSPTGGGGTEAFF. The DNA of the CDR3 is TGCGCCAGCAGCCCGACCGGGGGGGGTGGCACTGAAGCTTTCTTT.

V and J are TRBV6-5 and TRBJ1-2, with D maybe TRBD1 (6 bases). The V gene's germline CDR1 is MNHEY and CDR2 SVGAGI. V lost 0 bases to trimming and J lost 8 bases, with 10 bases between them. This CDR3 is built from 13 residues. CDR3 residues: CASSYSGRGGYTF. Here the CDR3 DNA reads TGTGCCAGCAGTTACTCGGGTAGGGGGGGCTACACCTTC.

The chain couples TRBV19 to TRBJ1-1, with 8 bases fitting TRBD1. This CDR3 region has 14 residues. Looked up from germline, CDR1 is LNHDA and CDR2 is SQIVND (reference sequence). The trim removed 3 bases at V and 4 bases at J, leaving 4 bases unmatched. CDR3 nucleotides: TGTGCCAGTAGTATTGGACAGGGTGGCACTGAAGCTTTCTTT. Encoded protein: CASSIGQGGTEAFF.

The rearrangement joins TRBV25-1 to TRBJ1-1; a possible D gene is TRBD1 (5 bases). CDR3 length: 12 residues. The V gene's germline CDR1 is MGHDK and CDR2 SYGVNS. V lost 6 bases and J lost 4, with 9 bases in between. The DNA for the CDR3 is TGTGCCAGCAGGGGGGGTTCCACTGAAGCTTTCTTT. Translation: CASRGGSTEAFF.

This clone was counted a few times. The chain is built from TRBV7-2 and TRBJ1-5, with TRBD1 identical over 10 bases. Trimming took 1 base from V and 7 from J; bases not matched to a gene: 7. The CDR3 consists of 16 residues. Germline V gene sequence: CDR1 SGHTA, CDR2 FQGNSA. The CDR3 bases are TGTGCCAGCAGCTTAGGTTCCGGGACAGGGGTCCAGCCCCAGCATTTT. Amino acids: CASSLGSGTGVQPQHF.

The chain carries TRBV4-2 and TRBJ2-1; 7 bases align to TRBD2. Per germline, CDR1 LGHNA and CDR2 YNFKEQ. There are 16 residues in the CDR3. Losses at the gene ends were 3 bases for V and 6 bases for J; bases not matched to a gene: 11. The CDR3 protein is CASSQDRLAPLNEQFF. The CDR3 coding sequence is TGTGCCAGCAGCCAGGACCGACTAGCCCCCCTCAATGAGCAGTTCTTC.

The chain joins TRBV5-1 to TRBJ2-6, with unresolved D. Deletions cut 4 bases from V and 0 bases from J, with 11 bases between. Germline lookup yields CDR1 SGHRS and CDR2 YFSETQ. CDR3 length: 16 residues. This CDR3 is CASSVLTNSGANVLTF. Written as DNA, the CDR3 is TGCGCCAGCAGCGTATTGACAAACTCTGGGGCCAACGTCCTGACTTTC. The entire variable domain, with the rest obtained from reference TRBV5-1 and TRBJ2-6, is as follows: KAGVTQTPRYLIKTRGQQVTLSCSPISGHRSVSWYQQTPGQGLQFLFEYFSETQRNKGNFPGRFSGRQFSNSRSEMNVSTLELGDSALYLCASSVLTNSGANVLTFGAGSRLTVL.

The chain carries TRBV3-1 (or the pseudogene TRBV3-2) and TRBJ1-3; no reliable D call. The CDR3 extends over 14 amino acids. Germline lookup yields CDR1 LGHDT and CDR2 YNNKEL (reference sequence). Deletions cut 5 bases from V and 0 bases from J, with 8 bases between. The CDR3 nucleotides are TGTGCCAGCAGCTCGTCCGGCTCTGGAAACACCATATATTTT. Translating it yields CASSSSGSGNTIYF.

The chain recombines TRBV9 with TRBJ1-4, with D perhaps TRBD1 (5 bases). The CDR3 runs 14 residues. V lost 4 bases to trimming and J lost 7 bases, with 14 bases between them. Germline V gene sequence: CDR1 SGDLS, CDR2 YYNGEE. CDR3 in DNA: TGTGCCAGCAGCAAGGCCACCGGGGGTGAAAAACTGTTTTTT. It encodes CASSKATGGEKLFF.

This sequence joins TRBV5-4 and TRBJ2-4; possibly TRBD2 for D (5 bases). The length of the CDR3 is 13 residues. The germline CDR1 and CDR2 sequences are SGHNT and YYREEE (reference sequence). Trimming took off 3 bases at V and 6 bases at J, with 10 bases between the two ends. The CDR3 loop reads CASSSGNTNIQYF. CDR3 nucleotide sequence: TGTGCCAGCAGCTCCGGGAATACAAACATTCAGTACTTC.

The V call is TRBV3-1 (or the pseudogene TRBV3-2), the J call TRBJ2-3; 8 bases agree with TRBD2. With 2 bases clipped from V and 4 bases from J, the junction kept 8 bases outside the gene matches. The CDR3 loop spans 16 amino acids. CDR1 is LGHDT and CDR2 is YNNKEL in the germline V gene (reference sequence). The CDR3 region is CASSQLSGGLADTQYF. CDR3 bases: TGTGCCAGCAGCCAACTATCGGGGGGGCTGGCAGATACGCAGTATTTT.

The rearrangement uses TRBV7-9 and TRBJ1-2, with 10 bases fitting TRBD1. Germline lookup yields CDR1 SEHNR and CDR2 FQNEAQ (reference sequence). The CDR3 runs to 15 residues. J lost 4 bases, V lost 5 bases, and 7 bases had no gene match. Written as DNA, the CDR3 is TGTGCCAGCAGCCTACCCGGGACAGGGGTCTATGGCTACACCTTC. Translation: CASSLPGTGVYGYTF.

The chain is built from TRBV5-1 and TRBJ2-1; 15 nucleotides match TRBD2. The CDR3 covers 16 residues. The V gene's germline CDR1 is SGHRS and CDR2 YFSETQ. The V gene end was trimmed by 2 bases and the J gene end by 5 bases; junction bases not matched to a gene: 2. For the CDR3, the DNA is TGCGCCAGCAGCTTAGGACTAGCGGGGGGGCACAATGAGCAGTTCTTC. This encodes CASSLGLAGGHNEQFF.

The chain joins TRBV18 to TRBJ2-6; 10 bases fit TRBD1. J lost 1 base, V lost 4 bases, and 4 bases had no gene match. Germline CDR1 is KGHSH and CDR2 is LQKENI. CDR3 length: 17 amino acids. CDR3 bases: TGTGCCAGCTCACAGGGGACAGGGGTATCTGGGGCCAACGTCCTGACTTTC. Its protein product is CASSQGTGVSGANVLTF.

The V gene is TRBV9, the J gene TRBJ1-3, with D hard to call. The CDR3 loop spans 14 amino acids. Germline V lookup: CDR1 SGDLS, CDR2 YYNGEE. The V end was cut by 3 bases, the J end by 3 bases, with 10 bases between. CDR3 bases: TGTGCCAGCAGCGGGATGGAGTTTGGAAACACCATATATTTT. It translates to CASSGMEFGNTIYF.

The chain carries TRBV7-2 and TRBJ2-2; 10 bases map to TRBD2. V lost 5 bases to trimming and J lost 9 bases; unmatched junction nucleotides: 12. In germline, CDR1 is SGHTA, CDR2 FQGNSA. This CDR3 contains 16 residues. CDR3 protein: CASSPIGPSGGRELFF. CDR3 nucleotide sequence: TGTGCCAGCAGCCCAATAGGGCCTAGCGGGGGCCGGGAGCTGTTTTTT.

The chain has TRBV5-1 and TRBJ1-1, with D tentatively TRBD1 (5 bases). The CDR3 runs to 15 residues. Trimming pared 2 bases from V and 4 bases from J, leaving 15 bases between. Germline V gene lookup returns CDR1 SGHRS and CDR2 YFSETQ. DNA for the CDR3: TGCGCCAGCAGCTTTGGAAGGCAGGGCGGCACTGAAGCTTTCTTT. Its protein product is CASSFGRQGGTEAFF.

This clone was found a few times. This chain links TRBV18 with TRBJ1-5; 7 positions agree with TRBD1. The CDR3 spans 15 residues. CDR1 is KGHSH and CDR2 is LQKENI in the germline V gene. V lost 0 bases and J lost 2; bases outside the gene matches: 1. CDR3 region: CASSPPTGRNQPQHF. In DNA, the CDR3 is TGTGCCAGCTCACCACCGACAGGGCGCAATCAGCCCCAGCATTTT.